This entry concerns a single T cell receptor (beta chain). Its matching antigen is unknown. The sample comes from a study of cytotoxic CD8 clonotypes in ibrutinib-treated CLL. Study information: Investigators collected response samples after a median roughly 12 months of treatment, range 6 to 36.

Study-wide results and limits: Ibrutinib response saw clonality rise, and progression saw it return toward baseline. The times at which samples were taken varied between sustained-remission and progressing patients.

The CDR3 is 15 amino acids. CDR1 LNHDA and CDR2 SQIVND come from the germline V gene (reference sequence). The V segment lost 5 bases and the J segment 11 bases; nucleotides outside the gene matches: 9. Clones were sequenced by immunoSEQ multiplex PCR, and TCRdb holds only the in-frame ones, with some missing. In the table there are approximately 84,000 clones, 70% to 90% of which are singletons. The sequencing used PBMCs, collected before ibrutinib treatment. The receptor comes from a human donor with chronic lymphocytic leukemia. The V call is TRBV19, the J call TRBJ1-4; 12 bases are a match to TRBD1. This CDR3 reads CASSFPGTGGGKLFF. The CDR3 DNA reads TGTGCCAGTAGTTTCCCCGGGACAGGGGGCGGGAAACTGTTTTTT.